The 16 T cell receptor beta chains presented below share a single source sample, sequenced in a study of T cell changes during pregnancy in multiple sclerosis. Some clones are missing from TCRdb's copy, which holds only in-frame ones; the method was immunoSEQ multiplex PCR. Of about 59,000 clones detected, around 92% appear once; the ten largest clones hold around 2.5%. Sequences were derived from peripheral blood, sampled in the first trimester of pregnancy. Receptors were obtained from a female donor with multiple sclerosis, enrolled in a pregnancy study.

The rearrangement links TRBV11-2 to TRBJ2-2, with 9 bases fitting TRBD2. CDR3 length equals 17 residues. Trimming took 2 bases from V and 2 from J; bases not matched to a gene: 6. Germline lookup yields CDR1 SGHAT and CDR2 FQNNGV. In DNA, the CDR3 is TGTGCCAGCAGCTTATTTGTTAGCGGGAGCAACACCGGGGAGCTGTTTTTT. Its protein is CASSLFVSGSNTGELFF.

The chain employs TRBV6-6 and TRBJ1-2, with 8 bases that match TRBD1. The trim removed 6 bases at V and 7 bases at J, leaving 7 bases unmatched. Germline CDR1 reads MNHNY; CDR2 reads SVGAGI (reference sequence). CDR3 size: 13 residues. The CDR3 region has the DNA TGTGCCAGCAGAGCCCAGGGGGCTGGTGGCTACACCTTC. This codes for CASRAQGAGGYTF.

This clone was recorded only once. The rearrangement links TRBV25-1 to TRBJ2-3; 8 nucleotides match TRBD2. CDR1 is MGHDK and CDR2 is SYGVNS in the germline V gene. The J segment lost 7 bases and the V segment lost 7 bases, leaving 1 base of the junction unmatched. The CDR3 loop spans 11 amino acids. The CDR3 coding sequence is TGTGCCAGCACGGGGGGGAATACGCAGTATTTT. Protein: CASTGGNTQYF. Together with reference TRBV25-1 and TRBJ2-3, the CDR3 gives the full variable domain: EADIYQTPRYLVIGTGKKITLECSQTMGHDKMYWYQQDPGMELHLIHYSYGVNSTEKGDLSSESTVSRIRTEHFPLTLESARPSHTSQYLCASTGGNTQYFGPGTRLTVL.

As for this clone: Within the sample, other DNA sequences also encode this same CDR3. This sequence joins TRBV6-4 and TRBJ2-7; 8 bases fit TRBD1. The V segment lost 4 bases and the J segment 7 bases; nucleotides outside the gene matches: 24. The germline gives CDR1 MRHNA, CDR2 SNTAGT. The CDR3 sequence is 19 residues long. The CDR3 reads CASSAKLGQGALPGCEQYF. In DNA, the CDR3 is TGTGCCAGCAGTGCCAAACTCGGGCAGGGGGCCCTCCCGGGTTGTGAGCAGTACTTC.

The chain has TRBV7-2 and TRBJ2-5; 9 nucleotides agree with TRBD2. V lost 2 bases to trimming and J lost 2 bases; unmatched junction nucleotides: 12. The CDR3 consists of 18 residues. Germline assignment: CDR1 SGHTA and CDR2 FQGNSA. CDR3: CASSLYPLRLADQETQYF. Here the CDR3 DNA reads TGTGCCAGCAGCTTATATCCGTTGAGACTAGCGGATCAAGAGACCCAGTACTTC.

The CDR3 spells CASSPSAGVGETQYF. The DNA of the CDR3 is TGTGCCAGCAGCCCCTCAGCGGGAGTGGGAGAGACCCAGTACTTC. V usage is TRBV9 and J usage is TRBJ2-5, with 8 nucleotides matching TRBD2. Germline V lookup: CDR1 SGDLS, CDR2 YYNGEE. Losses at the gene ends were 4 bases for V and 4 bases for J; bases not matched to a gene: 9. The CDR3 length is 15 residues.

V and J are TRBV6-1 and TRBJ2-1; D gene uncertain. This CDR3 spans 15 amino acids. Germline values: CDR1 MNHNS, CDR2 SASEGT. Trimming shortened V by 2 bases and J by 6 bases, and 14 bases separated the two germline ends. The CDR3 loop is CASSEWSEYSNEQFF. CDR3 coding DNA: TGTGCCAGCAGTGAATGGTCGGAGTACTCCAATGAGCAGTTCTTC.

This clone appeared once. The rearrangement uses TRBV2 and TRBJ1-3; D may be TRBD1 (5 bases). The germline gives CDR1 SNHLY, CDR2 FYNNEI. The CDR3 is 15 amino acids. Trimming left V 7 bases short and J 0 bases short, with 13 bases between. CDR3 in DNA: TGTGCCAGCAACCAGGGTGGAAGCTCTGGAAACACCATATATTTT. Translated, it gives CASNQGGSSGNTIYF.

The rearrangement uses TRBV7-9 and TRBJ2-7; the D gene is possibly TRBD1 (6 bases). Looked up from germline, CDR1 is SEHNR and CDR2 is FQNEAQ (reference sequence). V lost 2 bases and J lost 5, with 22 bases in between. There are 17 residues in the CDR3. CDR3 sequence reads: CASSLSLARQGSNEQYF. In DNA, the CDR3 is TGTGCCAGCAGCTTATCTCTTGCTCGGCAGGGGAGCAACGAGCAGTACTTC.

The chain recombines TRBV7-8 with TRBJ1-3; D is undetermined. Per the germline V gene, CDR1 is SGHVS and CDR2 is FQNEAQ. V was cut by 4 bases and J by 0 bases, with 13 bases left in between. This CDR3 has 16 residues. CDR3 nucleotide sequence: TGTGCCAGCAGCTCTTCTGACTTGAGCTCTGGAAACACCATATATTTT. This sequence encodes CASSSSDLSSGNTIYF. The full variable domain, its missing parts supplied by reference TRBV7-8 and TRBJ1-3, is GAGVSQSPRYKVAKRGQDVALRCDPISGHVSLFWYQQALGQGPEFLTYFQNEAQLDKSGLPSDRFFAERPEGSVSTLKIQRTQQEDSAVYLCASSSSDLSSGNTIYFGEGSWLTVV.

This chain uses TRBV19 with TRBJ2-4; no clear D gene. This CDR3 spans 11 amino acids. Germline values: CDR1 LNHDA, CDR2 SQIVND (reference sequence). V was cut by 7 bases and J by 3 bases, with 4 bases left in between. Here the CDR3 reads CASTGKNIQYF. The CDR3, as DNA: TGTGCCAGTACGGGCAAAAACATTCAGTACTTC.

The V call is TRBV13, the J call TRBJ2-5; D is possibly TRBD2 (5 bases). CDR3 length: 14 residues. Germline V CDR1 and CDR2: PRHDT, FYEKMQ (reference sequence). Trimming removed 1 base at V and 3 bases at J, with 9 bases between. CDR3 coding DNA: TGTGCCAGCAGCTTAGTGGGAGCTAAAGAGACCCAGTACTTC. This codes for CASSLVGAKETQYF.

The chain joins TRBV29-1 to TRBJ1-5, with 7 bases identical to TRBD1. This CDR3 comprises 19 residues. CDR1 and CDR2 (germline): SQVTM, ANQGSEA. The V and J ends lost 6 bases and 2 bases, in that order; junction bases with no gene match: 22. CDR3 sequence reads: CSVRGAGGAGGKGNQPQHF. The CDR3 DNA is TGCAGCGTCCGCGGCGCGGGGGGCGCAGGGGGTAAGGGCAATCAGCCCCAGCATTTT.

This sequence joins TRBV19 and TRBJ2-1; D ambiguous. The CDR3 totals 15 residues. V was cut by 1 base and J by 0 bases, with 7 bases left in between. Germline values: CDR1 LNHDA, CDR2 SQIVND (reference sequence). CDR3 in amino acids: CASSIVPSSYNEQFF. In DNA form, the CDR3 reads TGTGCCAGTAGTATAGTCCCTAGCTCCTACAATGAGCAGTTCTTC.

The rearrangement uses TRBV7-9 and TRBJ2-1, with D possibly being TRBD2 (5 bases). The CDR3 loop spans 15 amino acids. The germline CDR1 and CDR2 sequences are SEHNR and FQNEAQ (reference sequence). The V gene lost 5 bases and the J gene lost 8 bases, with 19 bases spanning the gap. CDR3 bases: TGTGCCAGCAGCACAGCGGCGATTCCCCCCCATGAGCAGTTCTTC. Amino acids: CASSTAAIPPHEQFF.

CDR3 sequence reads: CASSVEGAFDNEQFF. DNA of the CDR3: TGTGCCAGCAGCGTAGAAGGAGCGTTTGACAATGAGCAGTTCTTC. This chain uses TRBV9 with TRBJ2-1; D gene ambiguous. V lost 0 bases, J lost 5 bases, and 12 bases lay in between. From germline, CDR1 is SGDLS and CDR2 YYNGEE. The CDR3 is 15 amino acids.